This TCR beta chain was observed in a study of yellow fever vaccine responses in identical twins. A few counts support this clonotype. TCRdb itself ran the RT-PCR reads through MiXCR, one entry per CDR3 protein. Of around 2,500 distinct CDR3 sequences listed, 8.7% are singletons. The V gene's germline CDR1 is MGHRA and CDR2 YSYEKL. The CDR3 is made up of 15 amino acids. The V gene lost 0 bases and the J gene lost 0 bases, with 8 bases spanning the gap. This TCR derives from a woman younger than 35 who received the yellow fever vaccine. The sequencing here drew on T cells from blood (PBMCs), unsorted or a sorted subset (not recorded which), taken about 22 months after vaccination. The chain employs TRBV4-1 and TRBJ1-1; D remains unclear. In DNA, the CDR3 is TGCGCCAGCAGCCAAGATCCACAGCTGAACACTGAAGCTTTCTTT. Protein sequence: CASSQDPQLNTEAFF.